These 20 T cell receptor beta chains share one sample of origin, sequenced in a study of T cell responses to AZD1222 COVID-19 vaccine. The method was immunoSEQ multiplex PCR; TCRdb's version includes in-frame clones alone and lacks a portion of them. The table lists around 71,000 clones, about four fifths of them singletons. The specimen was peripheral blood, collected 28 days after the second AZD1222 dose. Every receptor here comes from an adult who received the AZD1222 COVID-19 vaccine.

This chain connects TRBV6-5 to TRBJ2-7, with D possibly TRBD2 on 5 matching bases. V shed 5 bases and J shed 7 bases, with 21 bases lying between them. Per germline, CDR1 MNHEY and CDR2 SVGAGI. This CDR3 region has 15 residues. CDR3 coding DNA: TGTGCCAGCAGTCCCCATCCGGCGGACCCGGGAGAGCAGTACTTC. Amino acid sequence: CASSPHPADPGEQYF.

The CDR3 nucleotides are TGTGCCAGCAGCTTAGCCGCTAGTGTCAATGAGCAGTTCTTC. Protein sequence: CASSLAASVNEQFF. The rearrangement links TRBV11-3 to TRBJ2-1, with D unclear. Deletions cut 1 base from V and 6 bases from J, with 10 bases between. The CDR3 is made up of 14 amino acids. The V gene's germline CDR1 is SGHNT and CDR2 YENEEA.

In its sample, this clone was seen once. V gene TRBV6-2 or TRBV6-3 combines with J gene TRBJ2-2; D is unclear. The V gene lost 6 bases and the J gene lost 2 bases, with 7 bases spanning the gap. The CDR3 runs 13 residues. Germline CDR1 MNHEY, CDR2 SVGEGT. CDR3 amino acids: CASSPQNTGELFF. The CDR3 DNA follows: TGTGCCAGCAGCCCACAAAACACCGGGGAGCTGTTTTTT.

The chain carries TRBV5-1 and TRBJ1-1, with no clear D. Germline values: CDR1 SGHRS, CDR2 YFSETQ. V was clipped by 0 bases and J by 8 bases, with 8 bases between them. The CDR3 loop spans 12 amino acids. The CDR3 protein is CASSLGRNEAFF. The CDR3 region has the DNA TGCGCCAGCAGCTTGGGACGGAACGAAGCTTTCTTT.

The chain recombines TRBV9 with TRBJ2-1; TRBD2 is a possible D gene (6 bases). CDR1 and CDR2 (germline): SGDLS, YYNGEE. The CDR3 sequence is 16 residues long. Trimming pared 2 bases from V and 4 bases from J, leaving 16 bases between. The CDR3 reads CASSVGSGLSYNEQFF. In DNA form, the CDR3 reads TGTGCCAGCAGCGTGGGGTCGGGACTTTCGTACAATGAGCAGTTCTTC.

The chain employs TRBV4-1 and TRBJ1-2, with D possibly matching TRBD1 (5 bases). The germline CDR1 and CDR2 sequences are MGHRA and YSYEKL. The ends were cut back, 4 bases at V and 3 bases at J, with 15 bases in the middle. The CDR3 spans 15 residues. The CDR3, as DNA: TGCGCCAGCAGCCTCCAAATTACAGGCTACTATGGCTACACCTTC. Encoded protein: CASSLQITGYYGYTF.

The chain is built from TRBV5-5 and TRBJ2-5, with 10 bases fitting TRBD2. The CDR3 runs to 16 residues. With 1 base clipped from V and 2 bases from J, the junction kept 5 bases outside the gene matches. Germline CDR1 and CDR2: SGHKS and YYEKEE (reference sequence). The CDR3 protein is CASSLSLAGTQETQYF. The DNA for the CDR3 is TGTGCCAGCAGCTTGTCACTAGCGGGGACACAAGAGACCCAGTACTTC.

V gene TRBV12-3 or TRBV12-4 combines with J gene TRBJ1-5, with D hard to call. The CDR3 is made up of 13 amino acids. V was shortened by 3 bases and J by 1 base, with 4 bases between the two germline ends. The CDR3 spells CASSFRSNQPQHF. The DNA for the CDR3 is TGTGCCAGCAGTTTTAGAAGCAATCAGCCCCAGCATTTT.

The gene calls are TRBV7-6 and TRBJ1-1; D call uncertain. Germline assignment: CDR1 SGHVS and CDR2 FNYEAQ. The CDR3 totals 13 residues. Between the trimmed V and J ends, which lost 8 bases and 1 base, there was a span of 11 bases. The CDR3 bases are TGTGCCAGCGGCCTCGAGGCGAACACTGAAGCTTTCTTT. Its protein is CASGLEANTEAFF.

The chain uses TRBV19 and TRBJ1-5; 12 nucleotides align to TRBD1. V dropped 5 bases and J dropped 11; count of bases not matched to a gene: 10. The length of the CDR3 is 15 residues. Germline V gene data show CDR1 as LNHDA and CDR2 as SQIVND (reference sequence). The CDR3 is CASSPGTGGRPAQHF. In nucleotides, the CDR3 is TGTGCCAGTAGTCCGGGGACAGGGGGCCGTCCGGCCCAGCATTTT.

This clone appeared a few times. One end of the junction fails to match germline, which may point to a read error. The chain is built from TRBV5-1 and TRBJ2-7; D not certain. Germline V gene lookup returns CDR1 SGHRS and CDR2 YFSETQ. The CDR3 sequence is 12 residues long. CDR3 nucleotides: TGCGCCAGCAGGTTGGACCACTACGAGCAGTACTTC. Its protein is CASRLDHYEQYF.

This clone turned up a few times. J is TRBJ2-3 and V is TRBV18; 7 bases map to TRBD1. The germline gives CDR1 KGHSH, CDR2 LQKENI. This CDR3 is 14 amino acids long. V was pared by 3 bases and J by 1 base, with 1 base of the junction left unmatched. The CDR3 DNA reads TGTGCCAGCTCACCCGGGACAGGCACAGATACGCAGTATTTT. Its protein is CASSPGTGTDTQYF.

This clone was detected a few times. This rearrangement joins TRBV10-2 to TRBJ1-2, with D maybe TRBD1 (5 bases). The V and J ends lost 6 bases and 7 bases respectively, with 21 bases between them. The germline V gene encodes CDR1 WSHSY and CDR2 SAAADI. CDR3 length: 15 residues. CDR3 loop: CASRGRGTPGGGYTF. The DNA of the CDR3 is TGCGCCAGCAGGGGGAGGGGTACGCCAGGAGGTGGCTACACCTTC.

The chain links TRBV27 to TRBJ2-1; a possible D gene is TRBD2 (6 bases). The CDR3 runs to 14 residues. Trimming removed 7 bases from V and 4 bases from J, with 14 bases in between. Germline V gives CDR1 MNHEY, CDR2 SMNVEV (reference sequence). The CDR3, as DNA: TGTGCCAGCAAGTGGTGGGACTCTTACAATGAGCAGTTCTTC. Its translation: CASKWWDSYNEQFF.

CDR3 region: CASSFRTDTQYF. The CDR3 DNA is TGTGCCAGCAGCTTCAGAACAGATACGCAGTATTTT. The chain links TRBV11-2 to TRBJ2-3; no definite D call. The germline V gene encodes CDR1 SGHAT and CDR2 FQNNGV. Trimming removed 3 bases from V and 3 bases from J, with 4 bases in between. The length of the CDR3 is 12 residues.

This clone was seen a handful of times. CDR3 sequence reads: CASSFNRNTIYF. CDR3 coding DNA: TGTGCCAGCAGTTTTAACAGAAACACCATATATTTT. V and J are TRBV28 and TRBJ1-3; no firm D call. The CDR3 totals 12 residues. The ends were cut back, 3 bases at V and 5 bases at J, with 5 bases in the middle. Germline-derived CDR1 and CDR2 are MDHEN and SYDVKM.

This clone was picked up a small number of times. CDR3 in amino acids: CASSKAAGTVVSYEQYF. The CDR3 region has the DNA TGTGCCAGCAGCAAAGCGGCCGGGACAGTTGTTTCCTACGAGCAGTACTTC. V gene TRBV21-1 combines with J gene TRBJ2-7; no DNA check was done on the table's D call, TRBD1. TRBV21-1 is a recognized pseudogene. This CDR3 spans 17 amino acids.

This clone was seen a few times. The V call is TRBV7-2, the J call TRBJ2-7; perhaps D is TRBD1 or TRBD2 (5 bases each). Per germline, CDR1 SGHTA and CDR2 FQGNSA. The CDR3 runs 15 residues. V was shortened by 6 bases and J by 0 bases, with 15 bases between the two germline ends. CDR3 loop: CASSRGWGSSYEQYF. The CDR3, as DNA: TGTGCCAGCAGTCGAGGCTGGGGGAGCTCCTACGAGCAGTACTTC.

V and J are TRBV30 and TRBJ1-1, with 12 bases fitting TRBD1. The junction had 5 bases not matched to a gene; V was cut back by 5 bases and J by 4 bases. Per the germline V gene, CDR1 is GTSNPN and CDR2 is SVGIG (reference sequence). The CDR3 runs to 14 residues. CDR3 region: CAWGTGGGGTEAFF. The CDR3 DNA is TGTGCCTGGGGGACAGGGGGCGGCGGCACTGAAGCTTTCTTT.

The V call is TRBV12-3 or TRBV12-4, the J call TRBJ2-2; possible D gene TRBD2, 5 bases. Trimming cost V 5 bases and J 4 bases, with 8 bases left between them. CDR3 length: 13 residues. The CDR3 sequence: CASSRTSTGELFF. The CDR3 nucleotides read TGTGCCAGCAGTCGAACTAGCACCGGGGAGCTGTTTTTT.